This TCR beta chain was observed in a study of OX40 agonist ivuxolimab in advanced cancers. About the study: The drug used for patients, ivuxolimab, was an agonistic anti-OX40 (CD134) antibody. Broader study findings: Expanded clones tended on average to be more numerous among CD8+ T cells than CD4+.

About this clone: The antigen remains unidentified.

CDR3 size: 16 residues. Germline V gene lookup returns CDR1 MDHEN and CDR2 SYDVKM. Trimming stripped 6 bases from V and 1 base from J, with 18 bases between. Only in-frame clones appear in the TCRdb table, and some are missing; sequencing was by immunoSEQ multiplex PCR. Among 20,000 to 25,000 clones listed, 75% to 85% were seen once. The genes are TRBV28 and TRBJ1-2, with D possibly being TRBD1 (5 bases). This sequence was found in an adult with an advanced solid tumor such as melanoma, head and neck, liver or kidney cancer. Material: CD4+ or CD8+ T cells sorted from blood, obtained in a trial of the OX40 agonist ivuxolimab. The CDR3 DNA reads as TGTGCCAGCAGCCCACCAAGGGAGGACAATAACTATGGCTACACCTTC. Translated: CASSPPREDNNYGYTF.